This TCR beta chain was captured in a study of vaccination and CD4 T cells after COVID-19. Across the whole study: Nasal swab PCR showed SARS-CoV-2 in convalescent patients, under ten with mild and one with severe disease. Convalescent donors: six male, four female; seven Caucasian, two Asian, one multiracial, two Hispanic.

As regards this clonotype: Its antigen is not identified.

Sequenced with the Oncomine TCR Beta short-read assay was DNA taken from cultured CD4+ T cells. TCRdb re-called the PCR reads with MiXCR, one entry per CDR3 protein. Of about 4,400 distinct CDR3 sequences in the sample, 30% to 40% are singletons; the top ten hold 56%. CDR1 and CDR2 (germline): LNHDA, SQIVND (reference sequence). The CDR3 length is 13 residues. V dropped 3 bases and J dropped 11 bases, with 16 bases sitting between them. Treatment of the sample: roughly nine-day PBMC culture with coronavirus spike peptide pools or control peptides (ViraFEST assay). The origin of this receptor is a human donor who had recovered from COVID-19. The sample consisted of CD4+ T cells from blood, cultured in vitro, taken after SARS-CoV-2 vaccination. The rearrangement uses TRBV19 and TRBJ1-1; weak D call: TRBD1 (6 bases). CDR3 bases: TGTGCCAGTAGTATCCCGACAGGCCTGAGGGCTTTCTTT. It specifies CASSIPTGLRAFF.